This T cell receptor beta chain derives from a study of cytomegalovirus exposure and HLA in healthy donors. A multiplex PCR was run with 60 Vbeta primers and 13 Jbeta primers. The table came from immunoSEQ multiplex PCR; TCRdb's copy has only in-frame clones and leaves some out. The table lists roughly 110,000 clones, around 71% of them singletons. The CDR3 has 14 residues. V was cut by 5 bases and J by 0 bases, with 8 bases left in between. Germline assignment: CDR1 MNHEY and CDR2 SMNVEV (reference sequence). The sample comprised PBMCs. V gene TRBV27 combines with J gene TRBJ1-5, with D tentatively TRBD1 (6 bases). The origin of this receptor is a boy aged 5-17 years in good health and CMV-seronegative. Here the CDR3 reads CASSRTASNQPQHF. CDR3 sequence (DNA): TGTGCCAGCAGTCGGACAGCTAGCAATCAGCCCCAGCATTTT.